These 7 T cell receptor beta chains were sequenced from one sample in a study of lymphopenia after photon versus proton radiotherapy. The data were produced by immunoSEQ multiplex PCR, yet TCRdb's version contains in-frame clones alone and is incomplete. The data hold about 39,000 clones, with 92% observed a single time. The sample here was peripheral blood, taken from a patient treated with photon-based radiotherapy. These receptors were taken from a man in his sixties with cholangiocarcinoma.

The chain joins TRBV5-4 to TRBJ1-2; D is ambiguous. The CDR3 contains 14 residues. Trimming shortened V by 3 bases and J by 4 bases, and 13 bases separated the two germline ends. The germline gives CDR1 SGHNT, CDR2 YYREEE (reference sequence). The CDR3 reads CASSSADTSYGYTF. The CDR3 DNA follows: TGTGCCAGCAGCTCTGCCGACACCTCCTATGGCTACACCTTC.

V and J are TRBV27 and TRBJ2-1, with D unclear. V was cut by 3 bases and J by 3 bases, with 3 bases left in between. The germline V gene has CDR1 MNHEY and CDR2 SMNVEV (reference sequence). This CDR3 has 12 residues. CDR3 bases: TGTGCCAGCAGTTTCGGCTACAATGAGCAGTTCTTC. Translated: CASSFGYNEQFF.

The chain has TRBV4-2 and TRBJ2-5; the match to TRBD2 covers 10 bases. Unmatched junction bases numbered 5, after V lost 5 bases and J lost 2 bases. Germline CDR1 LGHNA, CDR2 YNFKEQ. The CDR3 covers 15 residues. CDR3 nucleotides: TGTGCCAGCAGCTGGACTAGCGGAAGTCAAGAGACCCAGTACTTC. It specifies CASSWTSGSQETQYF.

The V gene is TRBV4-3, the J gene TRBJ1-5; D unresolved. The V and J ends lost 0 bases and 4 bases respectively, with 16 bases between them. CDR3 length equals 17 residues. The germline V gene has CDR1 LGHNA and CDR2 YSLEER. The CDR3 region is CASSQERTSLGNQPQHF. CDR3 bases: TGCGCCAGCAGCCAAGAACGGACTTCCCTTGGGAATCAGCCCCAGCATTTT.

This sequence joins TRBV7-2 and TRBJ2-1; D may correspond to TRBD1 or TRBD2 (5 bases each). The CDR3 is 16 amino acids. Trimming removed 5 bases at V and 3 bases at J, with 17 bases between. Germline CDR1 is SGHTA and CDR2 is FQGNSA. CDR3 region: CASSRQLGLVYNEQFF. The CDR3 nucleotides read TGTGCCAGCAGCCGACAGCTAGGACTTGTCTACAATGAGCAGTTCTTC. Drawing the rest from reference TRBV7-2 and TRBJ2-1, the complete variable domain is GAGVSQSPSNKVTEKGKDVELRCDPISGHTALYWYRQSLGQGLEFLIYFQGNSAPDKSGLPSDRFSAERTGGSVSTLTIQRTQQEDSAVYLCASSRQLGLVYNEQFFGPGTRLTVL.

The chain couples TRBV27 to TRBJ1-2; D might be TRBD1 (5 bases). CDR3 length: 14 amino acids. V lost 2 bases and J 8 bases, leaving 15 bases between the germline ends. Germline loops: CDR1 MNHEY, CDR2 SMNVEV (reference sequence). This CDR3 reads CASSLRWGGMGYTF. CDR3 DNA: TGTGCCAGCAGTTTAAGGTGGGGGGGTATGGGCTACACCTTC.

This rearrangement joins TRBV12-5 to TRBJ1-1, with D possibly being TRBD1 (5 bases). This CDR3 is built from 14 residues. V gave up 7 bases and J gave up 4 bases, with 16 bases separating them. From germline, CDR1 is LGHNT and CDR2 FRNRAP. The CDR3 loop is CASAPGGVGTEAFF. Here the CDR3 DNA reads TGTGCTAGTGCCCCGGGGGGGGTCGGCACTGAAGCTTTCTTT.